Below, one TCR beta chain is given with its context. The junction departs from the called germline gene at one end, perhaps through a read error. The data were taken from a study of T cell repertoires in cytomegalovirus infection. Study overall: Public TCR beta signature analysis indicated the presence of both CMV infection and matching HLA type.

TCRdb ran MiXCR on the reads and lists one entry per CDR3 protein. This table has more than 500,000 distinct CDR3 sequences, 16% appearing once. The CDR3 is 14 residues long. Germline V gene lookup returns CDR1 MNHNY and CDR2 SVGAGI (reference sequence). The receptor was derived from a human donor in good health (CMV status not recorded). Some clones in this sample may be carry-over from other donors' samples. The sequenced sample was CD8+ T cells from PBMCs. The chain employs TRBV6-6 and TRBJ1-2; the match to TRBD1 covers 7 bases. CDR3 nucleotides: TGTGCCAGCAATTACGGCGACAGGGCGTCCGGCTACACCTTC. It yields the protein CASNYGDRASGYTF.